Sequencing of this TCR beta chain was carried out in a study of early T cells in non-severe SARS-CoV-2 infection. Study-wide background: Sequencing input comprised bulk RNA from unsorted whole blood; chain pairing was not available.

This clonotype turned up a few times. This CDR3 is 14 amino acids long. The V end was cut by 2 bases, the J end by 4 bases, with 11 bases between. Per the germline V gene, CDR1 is MNHEY and CDR2 is SMNVEV (reference sequence). The library protocol tagged individual cDNA molecules with unique molecular identifiers. TCRdb passed the 5' RACE reads through MiXCR, listing each CDR3 protein once. The data hold 70,000 to 75,000 distinct CDR3 sequences, with roughly 13% observed a single time. This sequence was found in an adult who was a healthcare worker with PCR-confirmed SARS-CoV-2 infection or an uninfected control (not recorded which). The sample consisted of whole blood. The V gene is TRBV27, the J gene TRBJ2-5, with D possibly TRBD2 on 5 matching bases. The CDR3: CASSLGGEGETQYF. The CDR3 nucleotides read TGTGCCAGCAGTTTAGGTGGAGAGGGAGAGACCCAGTACTTC.